A selection of T cell receptor beta chains follows, all from one sample in a study of blood T cell repertoires in COVID-19. Sequenced by immunoSEQ multiplex PCR; TCRdb stores in-frame clones only, minus some. Of fewer than 250,000 clones listed, about nine tenths were seen once; the top ten hold around 10%. The source material was peripheral blood. Receptor source: a man in his fifties with COVID-19, enrolled during active disease. CDR3s include the opening cysteine and the closing phenylalanine or tryptophan. A D gene is named only where the DNA matches it firmly. Clone sizes are given selectively: once, few, many, or a class where the clone is expanded.

v_gene	abundance	d_gene	j_gene	CDR3aa	CDR3nt
TRBV6-2/TRBV6-3	NA	TRBD1	TRBJ1-5	CASSYSLRDRGQQPQHF	TGTGCCAGCAGTTACTCGCTGAGAGACAGGGGGCAACAGCCCCAGCATTTT
TRBV6-2/TRBV6-3	NA	TRBD1	TRBJ1-1	CASSQDRGSHRAFF	TGTGCCAGCAGCCAGGACAGGGGCTCCCACCGGGCTTTCTTT
TRBV11-2	once	NA	TRBJ1-1	CASSEAGYTEAFF	TGTGCCAGCAGCGAAGCAGGGTATACTGAAGCTTTCTTT
TRBV23-1	few	NA	TRBJ1-5	CASSRTGLSNQPQHF	TGCGCCAGCAGTCGAACAGGGCTTAGCAATCAGCCCCAGCATTTT
TRBV6-5	NA	NA	TRBJ1-2	CASSNGRGSGYTF	TGTGCCAGCAGTAACGGAAGGGGATCTGGCTACACCTTC
TRBV29-1	NA	TRBD2	TRBJ2-1	CSVEASLTSGLEGEQFF	TGCAGCGTTGAAGCATCTTTAACTAGCGGGTTAGAAGGTGAGCAGTTCTTC
TRBV7-9	NA	TRBD1	TRBJ1-3	CASSLGQGNGNTIYF	TGTGCCAGCAGCTTAGGACAGGGGAATGGAAACACCATATATTTT
TRBV7-2	NA	NA	TRBJ1-5	CASSVSLSNQPQHF	TGTGCCAGCAGCGTGTCGTTAAGCAATCAGCCCCAGCATTTT
TRBV9	NA	TRBD2	TRBJ2-3	CASSVVAGGTDTQYF	TGTGCCAGCAGCGTAGTAGCGGGGGGCACAGATACGCAGTATTTT
TRBV27	NA	NA	TRBJ2-3	CASSLRREVGTDTQYF	TGTGCCAGCAGTTTGAGGAGGGAGGTTGGCACAGATACGCAGTATTTT
TRBV7-2	NA	NA	TRBJ2-3	CASSPRHTDTQYF	TGTGCCAGCAGCCCGCGACACACAGATACGCAGTATTTT
TRBV18	NA	NA	TRBJ1-3	CASSPTGTRAGISGNTIYF	TGTGCCAGCTCACCCACAGGCACGCGCGCTGGGATCTCTGGAAACACCATATATTTT
TRBV5-1	NA	TRBD1	TRBJ1-5	CASKLTPGGSDPQHF	TGCGCCAGCAAGCTTACACCAGGGGGGAGTGATCCCCAGCATTTT
TRBV10-3	NA	NA	TRBJ1-1	CAISEYPALEGRTEAFF	TGTGCCATCAGTGAGTACCCCGCTTTGGAGGGGAGGACTGAAGCTTTCTTT
TRBV7-3	NA	NA	TRBJ1-6	CASSQTYNSPLHF	TGTGCCAGCAGCCAAACCTATAATTCACCCCTCCACTTT
TRBV19	NA	NA	TRBJ1-1	CASSFAGPNTEAFF	TGTGCCAGTAGTTTCGCAGGGCCGAACACTGAAGCTTTCTTT
TRBV12-3/TRBV12-4	NA	NA	TRBJ1-4	CASSLGGEKLFF	TGTGCCAGCAGTTTGGGGGGGGAAAAACTGTTTTTT
TRBV19	NA	TRBD1	TRBJ1-4	CASSTPGTGANEKLFF	TGTGCCAGTAGTACACCCGGGACAGGGGCTAATGAAAAACTGTTTTTT
TRBV10-1	NA	NA	TRBJ2-2	CARTTGKGELFF	TGCGCCAGAACGACAGGCAAGGGGGAGCTGTTTTTT
TRBV4-2	NA	TRBD1	TRBJ1-2	CASSQADRSPTGYGYTF	TGTGCCAGCAGCCAAGCGGACAGGTCCCCAACTGGCTATGGCTACACCTTC
TRBV28	NA	NA	TRBJ1-6	CASNTQNSPLHF	TGTGCCAGCAACACCCAGAATTCACCCCTCCACTTT
TRBV29-1	NA	TRBD1	TRBJ1-1	CSVEFSGGMNTEAFF	TGCAGCGTTGAATTCTCAGGGGGGATGAACACTGAAGCTTTCTTT
TRBV27	NA	NA	TRBJ2-7	CASSPQGVYGEQYF	TGTGCCAGCAGCCCACAGGGTGTGTATGGTGAGCAGTACTTC
TRBV5-1	NA	TRBD1	TRBJ1-2	CASSLDRGYGYTF	TGCGCCAGCAGCTTGGACAGGGGCTATGGCTACACCTTC
TRBV15	NA	NA	TRBJ2-7	CATSRRERRASYEQYF	TGTGCCACCAGCAGAAGGGAAAGGAGGGCCTCCTACGAGCAGTACTTC
TRBV19	NA	NA	TRBJ1-5	CASSMSSDSNQPQHF	TGTGCCAGTAGTATGAGCTCCGATAGCAATCAGCCCCAGCATTTT
TRBV5-1	NA	TRBD2	TRBJ2-1	CASSWGLAGGPEEQFF	TGCGCCAGCAGCTGGGGACTAGCGGGAGGGCCAGAGGAGCAGTTCTTC
TRBV4-1	NA	NA	TRBJ2-1	CASSHGGDNDEFF	TGCGCCAGCAGCCACGGGGGAGACAACGACGAGTTCTTC
TRBV5-1	NA	NA	TRBJ2-2	CASSLEGSLAATGELFF	TGCGCCAGCAGCTTGGAAGGGAGCCTCGCGGCCACCGGGGAGCTGTTTTTT
TRBV5-6	once	NA	TRBJ1-6	CASSPTVRQGNSPLHF	TGTGCCAGCAGCCCGACGGTTCGGCAGGGGAATTCACCCCTCCACTTT
TRBV2	NA	TRBD1	TRBJ2-7	CASSTQGYEQYF	TGTGCCAGCAGTACACAGGGGTACGAGCAGTACTTC
TRBV14	few	TRBD1	TRBJ1-2	CASSFPGQGLSGYTF	TGTGCCAGCAGCTTCCCGGGACAGGGCCTTTCCGGCTACACCTTC
TRBV4-1	NA	TRBD2	TRBJ2-1	CASSRTSGRNYNEQFF	TGCGCCAGCAGCCGAACTAGCGGGAGGAACTACAATGAGCAGTTCTTC
TRBV4-2	NA	NA	TRBJ1-5	CASSQDGGIQPQHF	TGTGCCAGCAGCCAAGATGGGGGGATTCAGCCCCAGCATTTT
TRBV9	NA	TRBD1	TRBJ1-2	CASSVTGGKGYTF	TGTGCCAGCAGCGTCACAGGGGGAAAAGGCTACACCTTC
TRBV9	NA	TRBD2	TRBJ2-1	CASSVAGAGRGNEQFF	TGTGCCAGCAGCGTAGCTGGTGCGGGGCGGGGGAATGAGCAGTTCTTC